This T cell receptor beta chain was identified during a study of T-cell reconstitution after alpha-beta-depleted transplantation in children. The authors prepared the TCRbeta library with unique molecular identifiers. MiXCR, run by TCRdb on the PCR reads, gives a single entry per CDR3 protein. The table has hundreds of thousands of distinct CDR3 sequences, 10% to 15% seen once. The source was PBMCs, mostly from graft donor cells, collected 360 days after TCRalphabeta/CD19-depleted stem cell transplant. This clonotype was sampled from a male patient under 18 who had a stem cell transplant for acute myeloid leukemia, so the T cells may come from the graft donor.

CDR3 protein: CSARVLNRGTEAFF. The CDR3 coding sequence is TGCAGTGCTAGAGTCTTGAACCGGGGCACTGAAGCTTTCTTT. The rearrangement joins TRBV20-1 to TRBJ1-1; no firm D call. The CDR3 consists of 14 residues. V was clipped by 1 base and J by 4 bases, with 13 bases between them. The V gene's germline CDR1 is DFQATT and CDR2 SNEGSKA (reference sequence).